This is a list of T cell receptor beta chains from one sample in a study of blood T cell repertoires in COVID-19. Sequenced by immunoSEQ multiplex PCR; TCRdb stores in-frame clones only, minus some. The table has 200,000 or so clones, 80% to 90% seen once. Sample: PBMCs or T cells enriched from blood (not recorded which). The origin of the receptors is a woman aged 45 to 65 who had been exposed to COVID-19. Each CDR3 is given with its conserved first and last residue. Fields, in order: CDR3 DNA, CDR3 protein, D gene, V gene, J gene, clone size. D genes are given only for firm matches. Some rows mark clone size as missing; the rest say once, few, many or name a class of expanded clone.

cdr3_nt: TGTGCCAGCAGCTTGGACAGGGGATCCTATAATTCACCCCTCCACTTT; cdr3_aa: CASSLDRGSYNSPLHF; d_call: TRBD1; v_call: TRBV5-6; j_call: TRBJ1-6; clone_size: NA
cdr3_nt: TGTGCCAGCAGCTCCCCGCCGGGACAGGGAAACACCATATATTTT; cdr3_aa: CASSSPPGQGNTIYF; d_call: TRBD1; v_call: TRBV3-1/TRBV3-2; j_call: TRBJ1-3; clone_size: NA
cdr3_nt: TGTGCCAGCACCCGAGGGGATACGCAGTATTTT; cdr3_aa: CASTRGDTQYF; d_call: NA; v_call: TRBV6-8; j_call: TRBJ2-3; clone_size: NA
cdr3_nt: TGTGCCATCAGGCCTAGCGATAGGGATGAGCAGTTCTTC; cdr3_aa: CAIRPSDRDEQFF; d_call: NA; v_call: TRBV10-3; j_call: TRBJ2-1; clone_size: NA
cdr3_nt: TGCGCCAGCAGGTTAGGGGTAGTGAACACTGAAGCTTTCTTT; cdr3_aa: CASRLGVVNTEAFF; d_call: NA; v_call: TRBV4-3; j_call: TRBJ1-1; clone_size: NA
cdr3_nt: TGTGCCAGCAGCCCCGGACTGAGGGAGGGGGAGACCCAGTACTTC; cdr3_aa: CASSPGLREGETQYF; d_call: TRBD2; v_call: TRBV5-6; j_call: TRBJ2-5; clone_size: NA
cdr3_nt: TGTGCCAGTTCCTCCCGGGGTGGATTCTACGAGCAGTACTTC; cdr3_aa: CASSSRGGFYEQYF; d_call: NA; v_call: TRBV19; j_call: TRBJ2-7; clone_size: NA
cdr3_nt: TGTGCCAGCAGCAGTCTCCAGGGGCCCTTAAGTGAGACCCAGTACTTC; cdr3_aa: CASSSLQGPLSETQYF; d_call: NA; v_call: TRBV28; j_call: TRBJ2-5; clone_size: NA
cdr3_nt: TGTGCCAGCAGTTTATTAAATGAGCAGTTCTTC; cdr3_aa: CASSLLNEQFF; d_call: NA; v_call: TRBV12-3/TRBV12-4; j_call: TRBJ2-1; clone_size: NA
cdr3_nt: TGTGCCTGGAGGCCGAGTTACAATGAGCAGTTCTTC; cdr3_aa: CAWRPSYNEQFF; d_call: NA; v_call: TRBV30; j_call: TRBJ2-1; clone_size: NA
cdr3_nt: TGTGCCAGCAGCCGAACTAGCGGGTTAGCCTCCTACAATGAGCAGTTCTTC; cdr3_aa: CASSRTSGLASYNEQFF; d_call: TRBD2; v_call: TRBV4-2; j_call: TRBJ2-1; clone_size: NA
cdr3_nt: TGTGCCAGCAGCTTGAGGGGGACTGAAGCTTTCTTT; cdr3_aa: CASSLRGTEAFF; d_call: NA; v_call: TRBV5-4; j_call: TRBJ1-1; clone_size: NA
cdr3_nt: TGTGCCAGCAGCTCATCAGGAAATCAGCCCCAGCATTTT; cdr3_aa: CASSSSGNQPQHF; d_call: NA; v_call: TRBV2; j_call: TRBJ1-5; clone_size: NA
cdr3_nt: TGTGCCAGCAGCCTACGGGTCGGGAGAATCCCCAGCTCTGGGGCCAACGTCCTGACTTTC; cdr3_aa: CASSLRVGRIPSSGANVLTF; d_call: NA; v_call: TRBV3-1/TRBV3-2; j_call: TRBJ2-6; clone_size: NA
cdr3_nt: TGTGCCAGTATCCCGGCCGGGACTTTGTCCCCCCTCATCCCAAACACCGGGGAGCTGTTTTTT; cdr3_aa: CASIPAGTLSPLIPNTGELFF; d_call: NA; v_call: TRBV19; j_call: TRBJ2-2; clone_size: NA
cdr3_nt: TGTGCCATCAGCCCCGGGCAGGGCGCTGGAAACACCATATATTTT; cdr3_aa: CAISPGQGAGNTIYF; d_call: NA; v_call: TRBV10-3; j_call: TRBJ1-3; clone_size: NA
cdr3_nt: TGTGCCAGCAGTTTATTTCGGGGGGGCACTGAAGCTTTCTTT; cdr3_aa: CASSLFRGGTEAFF; d_call: NA; v_call: TRBV28; j_call: TRBJ1-1; clone_size: NA
cdr3_nt: TGTGCCAGCAGCCCAGGGGGGCCGAATCAGCCCCAGCATTTT; cdr3_aa: CASSPGGPNQPQHF; d_call: TRBD1; v_call: TRBV9; j_call: TRBJ1-5; clone_size: NA
cdr3_nt: TGTGCCAGCACTAGACAGATCAGCTCTGGAAACACCATATATTTT; cdr3_aa: CASTRQISSGNTIYF; d_call: NA; v_call: TRBV2; j_call: TRBJ1-3; clone_size: few
cdr3_nt: TGCAGCGTTGATGGCGGCAGGGGGCTCACTGAAGCTTTCTTT; cdr3_aa: CSVDGGRGLTEAFF; d_call: TRBD1; v_call: TRBV29-1; j_call: TRBJ1-1; clone_size: once
cdr3_nt: TGTGCCAGCAGTCCTCAGGGGTCCTTAACCTACGAGCAGTACTTC; cdr3_aa: CASSPQGSLTYEQYF; d_call: NA; v_call: TRBV25-1; j_call: TRBJ2-7; clone_size: NA
cdr3_nt: TGTGCCAGCAGCCGTAACCGACTAGCGGGGGACGTGGATACGCAGTATTTT; cdr3_aa: CASSRNRLAGDVDTQYF; d_call: TRBD2; v_call: TRBV7-9; j_call: TRBJ2-3; clone_size: NA
cdr3_nt: TGTGCCAGCTCCCGCTGGGGGACTCTGGCCTACGAGCAGTACTTC; cdr3_aa: CASSRWGTLAYEQYF; d_call: NA; v_call: TRBV18; j_call: TRBJ2-7; clone_size: once
cdr3_nt: TGTGCCAGCAGCTCGCTCCAGGGGAAGGACTATGGCTACACCTTC; cdr3_aa: CASSSLQGKDYGYTF; d_call: NA; v_call: TRBV11-2; j_call: TRBJ1-2; clone_size: NA
cdr3_nt: TGTGCCTGGTCGGGACAGGGACATACCTATGGCTACACCTTC; cdr3_aa: CAWSGQGHTYGYTF; d_call: TRBD1; v_call: TRBV30; j_call: TRBJ1-2; clone_size: once
cdr3_nt: TGTGCCAGCAGCCTATCAGGGGGCAACACTGAAGCTTTCTTT; cdr3_aa: CASSLSGGNTEAFF; d_call: TRBD1; v_call: TRBV7-9; j_call: TRBJ1-1; clone_size: NA
cdr3_nt: TGTGCCAGCAGTGGGCTGGGACAGGGTTCGCGTGGTGAGCAGTTCTTC; cdr3_aa: CASSGLGQGSRGEQFF; d_call: TRBD1; v_call: TRBV6-1; j_call: TRBJ2-1; clone_size: NA
cdr3_nt: TGTGCCAGCAGCTTAGATCGGGCAGGGAAAAATTCACCCCTCCACTTT; cdr3_aa: CASSLDRAGKNSPLHF; d_call: NA; v_call: TRBV7-2; j_call: TRBJ1-6; clone_size: NA